This T cell receptor beta chain was sequenced for a study of neurological immune-mediated disorders. The study's findings and limits: The study found no CDR3 amino acid sequences shared by expanded clones across subjects, suggesting private repertoires in all groups.

Many counts were recorded for this clonotype. Its antigen is not known. The time point denotes: longitudinal time-point 2. Healthy control participants comprised blood bank volunteers in Maryland, USA. Unsorted libraries were generated from 2 million PBMCs held at -80 degrees C. cDNA was made by 5'RACE with 10-nucleotide random UMIs. TCRdb re-analysed the 5' RACE reads in MiXCR, keeping a single row per CDR3 protein. The sample has about 60,000 distinct CDR3 sequences, 8.5% to 10% seen once. The CDR3 is 13 residues long. Germline V gives CDR1 SGHKS, CDR2 YYEKEE (reference sequence). Trimming took off 5 bases at V and 0 bases at J, with 8 bases between the two ends.

The clonotype was recovered from a man aged 25 to 45 in good health. The chain has TRBV5-5 and TRBJ2-5, with no clear D. Material: PBMCs. In nucleotides, the CDR3 is TGTGCCAGCAGGTTTGTGAACCAAGAGACCCAGTACTTC. Translating it yields CASRFVNQETQYF.